This T cell receptor beta chain derives from a study of spatial heterogeneity in lung cancer. Study results and limitations: Expanded alpha and beta TCR counts within tumors tracked tumor mutation counts.

About this clonotype itself: Its matching antigen is unknown. An end of the junction does not agree with germline; a read error may underlie this.

TCRdb used MiXCR to reprocess the 5' RACE reads, holding one entry per CDR3 protein. This sample has 7,500 to 10,000 distinct CDR3 sequences, with over 7.5% found just once. CDR1 DFQATT and CDR2 SNEGSKA come from the germline V gene (reference sequence). The CDR3 consists of 13 residues. Time point reported: sample taken at primary tumor resection. The sequence was collected from a female donor with early-stage non-small cell lung cancer. The sample in question was lung tumor tissue, obtained at surgery. This rearrangement joins TRBV20-1 to TRBJ2-1; TRBD2 aligns across 12 bases. CDR3 nucleotides: TGCAGTGCCGGCCCTAGCGGGGGGGCCTTAAAGGTCTTC. Its protein is CSAGPSGGALKVF.